This T cell receptor (beta chain) was recovered during a study of blood T cell repertoires in COVID-19. As for the study in general: T cells, B-cell-depleted T cells, or PBMCs supplied cDNA or gDNA.

The assay was immunoSEQ multiplex PCR, and TCRdb's table has in-frame clones only and misses some. The repertoire includes around 370,000 clones, 90% of them detected once, and 6.5% to 7% sits in the top ten. The junction had 3 bases not matched to a gene; V was cut back by 0 bases and J by 4 bases. Germline CDR1 SGDLS, CDR2 YYNGEE. The CDR3 is 14 residues long. The origin of this receptor is a man aged 18 to 30 with active or convalescent COVID-19. Source material: peripheral blood. V is TRBV9 and J is TRBJ1-1; 7 bases map to TRBD1. The CDR3: CASSVGQGGTEAFF. The CDR3 nucleotides read TGTGCCAGCAGCGTAGGACAGGGAGGCACTGAAGCTTTCTTT. Combining the CDR3 with reference TRBV9 and TRBJ1-1 gives the whole variable domain DSGVTQTPKHLITATGQRVTLRCSPRSGDLSVYWYQQSLDQGLQFLIQYYNGEERAKGNILERFSAQQFPDLHSELNLSSLELGDSALYFCASSVGQGGTEAFFGQGTRLTVV.